These 11 T cell receptor beta chains were all obtained from the same sample, sequenced in a study of shared clonotypes between healthy human individuals. Some clones are missing from TCRdb's copy, which holds only in-frame ones; the method was immunoSEQ multiplex PCR. Of 520,000 or so clones in the sample, 79% were seen once. Material: PBMCs. Receptors originate from a woman aged 40 to 55 in good health. Some clones in this sample may be carry-over from other donors' samples.

This clone came up many times. The chain carries TRBV7-8 and TRBJ2-3; unclear D gene. V lost 5 bases, J lost 2 bases, and 5 bases lay in between. CDR3 length equals 12 residues. Looked up from germline, CDR1 is SGHVS and CDR2 is FQNEAQ. The CDR3 is CASSPNTDTQYF. As DNA, the CDR3 is TGTGCCAGCAGCCCAAACACAGATACGCAGTATTTT.

Note on this clone: The sample contains more than one DNA sequence encoding this CDR3. The V call is TRBV28, the J call TRBJ2-7; 8 positions agree with TRBD1. CDR3 size: 15 residues. Trimming at V came to 6 bases and at J to 2 bases, leaving 9 bases not matched to a gene. Germline loops: CDR1 MDHEN, CDR2 SYDVKM. The CDR3 bases are TGTGCCAGCAGCACCCCCGGACAGGGTACCTACGAGCAGTACTTC. Amino acid sequence: CASSTPGQGTYEQYF.

This chain connects TRBV5-4 to TRBJ1-1; D is undetermined. Germline CDR1 SGHNT, CDR2 YYREEE (reference sequence). The CDR3 is 13 residues long. V shed 10 bases and J shed 1 base, with 14 bases lying between them. The chain's CDR3 is CAAGKLGNTEAFF. The CDR3 DNA follows: TGTGCCGCGGGGAAATTGGGGAACACTGAAGCTTTCTTT.

This clone was seen only a few times. V and J are TRBV10-3 and TRBJ1-3; D is ambiguous. Germline V lookup: CDR1 ENHRY, CDR2 SYGVKD. This CDR3 is built from 15 residues. V lost 0 bases and J 4 bases, leaving 10 bases between the germline ends. CDR3 sequence reads: CAISESWVSGNTIYF. The DNA of the CDR3 is TGTGCCATCAGTGAGTCCTGGGTTTCGGGAAACACCATATATTTT.

This clone has more than one count but fewer than ten. This chain links TRBV7-3 with TRBJ2-2; D call uncertain. Germline assignment: CDR1 SGHTA and CDR2 FQGTGA. Deletions cut 0 bases from V and 3 bases from J, with 5 bases between. CDR3 length equals 14 residues. The CDR3 here is CASSLTLDTGELFF. The CDR3 nucleotides are TGTGCCAGCAGCTTAACGTTAGACACCGGGGAGCTGTTTTTT. The entire variable domain, with the rest obtained from reference TRBV7-3 and TRBJ2-2, is as follows: GAGVSQTPSNKVTEKGKYVELRCDPISGHTALYWYRQSLGQGPEFLIYFQGTGAADDSGLPNDRFFAVRPEGSVSTLKIQRTERGDSAVYLCASSLTLDTGELFFGEGSRLTVL.

The J gene is TRBJ1-1, the V gene TRBV4-3; D possibly corresponds to TRBD1 (6 bases). The CDR3 contains 14 residues. CDR1 and CDR2 (germline): LGHNA, YSLEER. V dropped 1 base and J dropped 6 bases, with 12 bases sitting between them. The DNA for the CDR3 is TGCGCCAGCAGCCAAGGGGGGGCCCGCTCTGAAGCTTTCTTT. Translating it yields CASSQGGARSEAFF.

A remark on this clone: The same CDR3 can be traced to other DNA sequences in this sample. The chain couples TRBV30 to TRBJ1-1; D is ambiguous. The CDR3 has 12 residues. In germline, CDR1 is GTSNPN, CDR2 SVGIG (reference sequence). V was clipped by 0 bases and J by 5 bases, with 7 bases between them. The CDR3 region is CAWSVLGTEAFF. The CDR3 DNA reads TGTGCCTGGAGTGTATTGGGGACTGAAGCTTTCTTT.

CDR3 protein: CASSLGQGSYNEQFF. The CDR3 DNA follows: TGTGCCAGCAGCTTGGGACAGGGAAGCTACAATGAGCAGTTCTTC. The chain uses TRBV5-4 and TRBJ2-1; 7 bases map to TRBD1. The CDR3 runs to 15 residues. Germline loops: CDR1 SGHNT, CDR2 YYREEE (reference sequence). J was trimmed by 3 bases and V by 0 bases; bases with no gene match: 3.

This clone appeared a few times. The genes are TRBV28 and TRBJ1-2; a possible D gene is TRBD1 (6 bases). The germline V and J ends were trimmed by 2 bases and 6 bases, with 10 bases remaining between them. Per the germline V gene, CDR1 is MDHEN and CDR2 is SYDVKM. The CDR3 has 13 amino acids. CDR3 bases: TGTGCCAGCAGTTTAGGACAGAAAAATGGCTACACCTTC. It yields the protein CASSLGQKNGYTF.

The chain links TRBV7-9 to TRBJ1-3; no clear D gene. This CDR3 region has 16 residues. Looked up from germline, CDR1 is SEHNR and CDR2 is FQNEAQ (reference sequence). The ends were cut back, 5 bases at V and 2 bases at J, with 16 bases in the middle. The DNA for the CDR3 is TGTGCCAGCAGCCAAGTCGGGGTGCTCCCTGGAAACACCATATATTTT. This sequence encodes CASSQVGVLPGNTIYF.

The chain joins TRBV9 to TRBJ2-5; D is perhaps TRBD1 (6 bases). The CDR3 sequence is 15 residues long. V was cut by 0 bases and J by 5 bases, with 14 bases left in between. The germline gives CDR1 SGDLS, CDR2 YYNGEE. This chain's CDR3 is CASSVGGQASETQYF. For the CDR3, the DNA is TGTGCCAGCAGCGTAGGGGGACAAGCTTCGGAGACCCAGTACTTC.